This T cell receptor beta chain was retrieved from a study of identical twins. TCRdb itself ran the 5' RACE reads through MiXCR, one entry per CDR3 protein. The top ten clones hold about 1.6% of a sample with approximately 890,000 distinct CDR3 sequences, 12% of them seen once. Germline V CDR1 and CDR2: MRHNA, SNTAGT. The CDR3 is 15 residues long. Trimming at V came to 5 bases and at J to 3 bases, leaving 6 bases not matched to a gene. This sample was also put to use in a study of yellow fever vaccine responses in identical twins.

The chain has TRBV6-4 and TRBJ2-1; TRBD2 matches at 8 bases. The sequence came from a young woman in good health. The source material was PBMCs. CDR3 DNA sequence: TGTGCCAGCAGTAGACGGGGGGGGGACTACAATGAGCAGTTCTTC. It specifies CASSRRGGDYNEQFF.